This T cell receptor (beta chain) was identified in a study of shared clonotypes between healthy human individuals. General observations from the study: Generally, naive subsets (rather than memory subsets) showed larger estimated richness. It was the non-shared clonotypes that had lower generation probabilities than clonotypes shared by all four donors.

Every donor, a Caucasian adult, lived in Nashville, Tennessee. As concerns this clone: Its specificity is unknown.

The length of the CDR3 is 15 residues. The V gene lost 2 bases and the J gene lost 4 bases, with 12 bases spanning the gap. Looked up from germline, CDR1 is MNHEY and CDR2 is SMNVEV (reference sequence). Samples underwent the assay at deep level. Produced via immunoSEQ multiplex PCR; TCRdb's table is partial and in-frame only. The sample includes some 790,000 clones, around 70% of them seen just once. Sequencing input: memory CD4+ T cells sorted from blood. Subset reported: CD45RA-negative fraction. The chain recombines TRBV27 with TRBJ1-3, with D tentatively TRBD1 (6 bases). The TCR comes from a woman between 25 and 40 years old in good health. This chain's CDR3 is CASSLEAGTGNTIYF. The CDR3 nucleotides read TGTGCCAGCAGTTTAGAAGCCGGGACAGGAAACACCATATATTTT.